This T cell receptor (beta chain) was identified in a study of immune heterogeneity within non-small cell lung tumors. Study context: Tumors were classified as 4 squamous cell carcinomas, 10 non-squamous carcinomas and 1 not otherwise specified.

Regarding the study as a whole: Identical dominant CDR3 beta clonotypes recurred across tumor sites within a patient, alongside site-unique high-frequency clones. Across individual patients, the high-frequency T-cell receptor beta clonotypes were largely distinct.

Multiplex PCR with 32 V and 13 J primers amplified TCR beta CDR3. TCRdb ran MiXCR on the multiplex PCR reads and lists one entry per CDR3 protein. The sample comprises about 21,000 distinct CDR3 sequences, under 35% of which are singletons, and less than 4.5% rests with the top ten. About this clonotype itself: Antigen specificity is unknown.

Looked up from germline, CDR1 is SEHNR and CDR2 is FQNEAQ (reference sequence). The CDR3 runs 15 residues. Trimming left V 6 bases short and J 7 bases short, with 19 bases between. Bulk tumor genomic DNA constituted the template, at around 600 ng per sample. Taken during surgery, several biopsies per primary tumor were spaced as far apart as possible within the tumor mass. Samples came from untreated patients having curative surgery for newly diagnosed non-small cell lung cancer. The donor pool consisted of newly diagnosed non-small cell lung cancer patients who were having surgery with curative intent.

V and J are TRBV7-9 and TRBJ2-1; D is possibly TRBD1 (5 bases). Sequenced input: lung tumor tissue. The source is a man aged 35 to 55 with non-small cell lung cancer. In DNA form, the CDR3 reads TGTGCCAGCAGTTCCTGGGGCAGAGATAAGAATGAGCAGTTCTTC. It codes for CASSSWGRDKNEQFF. Variable domain in full (rest from reference TRBV7-9 and TRBJ2-1): DTGVSQNPRHKITKRGQNVTFRCDPISEHNRLYWYRQTLGQGPEFLTYFQNEAQLEKSRLLSDRFSAERPKGSFSTLEIQRTEQGDSAMYLCASSSWGRDKNEQFFGPGTRLTVL.